A selection of T cell receptor beta chains follows, all from one sample in a study of CD8 T cells in ankylosing spondylitis. TCRdb re-called the 5' RACE reads through MiXCR, storing one row per CDR3 protein. The sample carries 670,000 or so distinct CDR3 sequences, roughly 20% recorded once. The sequencing input was blood, either unsorted or a sorted T cell fraction (not recorded which). The source of these receptors is a male donor with ankylosing spondylitis. CDR3s include the opening cysteine and the closing phenylalanine or tryptophan. The D gene is left open where the match is weak. Clone sizes are given selectively: once, few, many, or a class where the clone is expanded.

TRBV9	TRBJ2-7	-	-	TGTGCCAGCAGCGACCAACAGGGTTACGAGCAGTACTTC	CASSDQQGYEQYF
TRBV10-3	TRBJ2-7	-	-	TGTGCCATCAGTGGAGGGGGGTTTGAGCAGTACTTC	CAISGGGFEQYF
TRBV7-9	TRBJ1-2	-	-	TGTGCCAGCAGCTTAGGGGCCGCGGGGAGCTATGGCTACACCTTC	CASSLGAAGSYGYTF
TRBV6-5	TRBJ1-2	few	-	TGTGCCAGCAGTTACTTAGGCGGGACTAACTATGGCTACACCTTC	CASSYLGGTNYGYTF
TRBV20-1	TRBJ2-7	few	-	TGCAGTGCCGTCCCATGGGGCTACGAGCAGTACTTC	CSAVPWGYEQYF
TRBV3-1	TRBJ2-5	-	TRBD1	TGTGCCAGTATTCCGACAGGGGGCGCCGGGGAGACCCAGTACTTC	CASIPTGGAGETQYF
TRBV6-1	TRBJ1-1	few	-	TGTGCCAGCGGCCTGTTTGGAAGAGAAGCTTTCTTT	CASGLFGREAFF
TRBV20-1	TRBJ1-5	few	-	TGCAGTGTCAGTGACAGCAATCAGCCCCAGCATTTT	CSVSDSNQPQHF
TRBV6-1	TRBJ2-5	-	-	TGTGCCAGCAGATCCCTTCGCGGCGGAGAGACCCAGTACTTC	CASRSLRGGETQYF
TRBV12-3/TRBV12-4	TRBJ1-5	few	-	TGTGCCAGCAGTCTCCAGGGACACAGTCAGCCCCAGCATTTT	CASSLQGHSQPQHF
TRBV3-1	TRBJ2-1	-	-	TGTGCCAGCAGTGGCAGGAATGAGCAGTTCTTC	CASSGRNEQFF
TRBV11-2	TRBJ2-5	many	TRBD2	TGTGCCAGCAGCCCCCGCAGCGCGGGAGGGGAGACCCAGTACTTC	CASSPRSAGGETQYF
TRBV9	TRBJ2-2	-	-	TGTGCCAGCAGCGCGACAGACTATCCGAACACCGGGGAGCTGTTTTTT	CASSATDYPNTGELFF
TRBV14	TRBJ2-4	-	-	TGTGCCAGCAGACGAACCGGGACACTAAGTATTCAGTACTTC	CASRRTGTLSIQYF
TRBV11-2	TRBJ1-2	few	-	TGTGCCAGCAGCTTAGGCCCCCAAGGGGGCTACACCTTC	CASSLGPQGGYTF
TRBV4-3	TRBJ2-5	many	-	TGCGCCAGCAGCCAACCGCAACCACTGGAAAACAGGGGAGGTGGGGAGACCCAGTACTTC	CASSQPQPLENRGGGETQYF
TRBV5-1	TRBJ2-7	-	TRBD1	TGCGCCAGCAACCTCGACAGGGGACCACCCTACGAGCAGTACTTC	CASNLDRGPPYEQYF
TRBV27	TRBJ1-6	-	-	TGTGCCAGCAGTTTAAGGCAGGGGTATTCACCCCTCCACTTT	CASSLRQGYSPLHF
TRBV5-1	TRBJ2-7	many	-	TGCGCCAGCAGCTTGGACCCGAGCTCCTACGAGCAGTACTTC	CASSLDPSSYEQYF
TRBV10-3	TRBJ2-2	few	-	TGTGCCTCCCGGGACACTGCACGCTTGAACACCGGGGAGCTGTTTTTT	CASRDTARLNTGELFF
TRBV20-1	TRBJ2-7	few	TRBD2	TGCAGTGCTAGTGGACTAGCGGGGCCCTCCTACGAGCAGTACTTC	CSASGLAGPSYEQYF
TRBV9	TRBJ2-1	-	-	TGTGCCACCTCAAGACAGGCCGATTACAATGAGCAGTTCTTC	CATSRQADYNEQFF
TRBV4-1	TRBJ2-7	few	TRBD2	TGCGCCAGCAGCCCCCGGGGTAGCGGGGACTACGAGCAGTACTTC	CASSPRGSGDYEQYF
TRBV12-3/TRBV12-4	TRBJ1-5	few	-	TGTGCCAGCAGTTTTACGGGGGGCGTACAGCCCCAGCATTTT	CASSFTGGVQPQHF
TRBV7-2	TRBJ2-7	-	-	TGTGCCAGCAGCCCCAAGATCGAGCAGTACTTC	CASSPKIEQYF
TRBV28	TRBJ1-5	-	-	TGTGCCAGCAGTTCACAAGTAGGTAACAATCAGCCCCAGCATTTT	CASSSQVGNNQPQHF
TRBV6-1	TRBJ2-1	-	TRBD2	TGTGCCAGCAGCCCCCGGGACTACGGGGATGAGCAGTTCTTC	CASSPRDYGDEQFF
TRBV28	TRBJ1-4	-	-	TGTGCCAGCAGCCTCCTCGGGGACCGACGAAAACTGTTTTTT	CASSLLGDRRKLFF
TRBV10-3	TRBJ1-1	-	-	TGTGCCATCAGTGGGCAGGACACTGAAGCTTTCTTT	CAISGQDTEAFF
TRBV7-2	TRBJ2-7	-	TRBD2	TGTGCCAGCAGTCCTGGACTAGCGGGAGGAGGAGAGCAGTACTTC	CASSPGLAGGGEQYF
TRBV9	TRBJ1-1	few	-	TGTGCCAGCAGCGTAGAGGGGCACACTGAAGCTTTCTTT	CASSVEGHTEAFF
TRBV12-3/TRBV12-4	TRBJ2-4	-	TRBD1	TGTGCCTGCAGTTTTTCGGGACAGGGCCCCTTAGCCAAAAACATTCAGTACTTC	CACSFSGQGPLAKNIQYF
TRBV10-3	TRBJ2-1	few	TRBD1	TGTGCCATCAGTGATCCTCGGACAGGGGGCAATGAGCAGTTCTTC	CAISDPRTGGNEQFF